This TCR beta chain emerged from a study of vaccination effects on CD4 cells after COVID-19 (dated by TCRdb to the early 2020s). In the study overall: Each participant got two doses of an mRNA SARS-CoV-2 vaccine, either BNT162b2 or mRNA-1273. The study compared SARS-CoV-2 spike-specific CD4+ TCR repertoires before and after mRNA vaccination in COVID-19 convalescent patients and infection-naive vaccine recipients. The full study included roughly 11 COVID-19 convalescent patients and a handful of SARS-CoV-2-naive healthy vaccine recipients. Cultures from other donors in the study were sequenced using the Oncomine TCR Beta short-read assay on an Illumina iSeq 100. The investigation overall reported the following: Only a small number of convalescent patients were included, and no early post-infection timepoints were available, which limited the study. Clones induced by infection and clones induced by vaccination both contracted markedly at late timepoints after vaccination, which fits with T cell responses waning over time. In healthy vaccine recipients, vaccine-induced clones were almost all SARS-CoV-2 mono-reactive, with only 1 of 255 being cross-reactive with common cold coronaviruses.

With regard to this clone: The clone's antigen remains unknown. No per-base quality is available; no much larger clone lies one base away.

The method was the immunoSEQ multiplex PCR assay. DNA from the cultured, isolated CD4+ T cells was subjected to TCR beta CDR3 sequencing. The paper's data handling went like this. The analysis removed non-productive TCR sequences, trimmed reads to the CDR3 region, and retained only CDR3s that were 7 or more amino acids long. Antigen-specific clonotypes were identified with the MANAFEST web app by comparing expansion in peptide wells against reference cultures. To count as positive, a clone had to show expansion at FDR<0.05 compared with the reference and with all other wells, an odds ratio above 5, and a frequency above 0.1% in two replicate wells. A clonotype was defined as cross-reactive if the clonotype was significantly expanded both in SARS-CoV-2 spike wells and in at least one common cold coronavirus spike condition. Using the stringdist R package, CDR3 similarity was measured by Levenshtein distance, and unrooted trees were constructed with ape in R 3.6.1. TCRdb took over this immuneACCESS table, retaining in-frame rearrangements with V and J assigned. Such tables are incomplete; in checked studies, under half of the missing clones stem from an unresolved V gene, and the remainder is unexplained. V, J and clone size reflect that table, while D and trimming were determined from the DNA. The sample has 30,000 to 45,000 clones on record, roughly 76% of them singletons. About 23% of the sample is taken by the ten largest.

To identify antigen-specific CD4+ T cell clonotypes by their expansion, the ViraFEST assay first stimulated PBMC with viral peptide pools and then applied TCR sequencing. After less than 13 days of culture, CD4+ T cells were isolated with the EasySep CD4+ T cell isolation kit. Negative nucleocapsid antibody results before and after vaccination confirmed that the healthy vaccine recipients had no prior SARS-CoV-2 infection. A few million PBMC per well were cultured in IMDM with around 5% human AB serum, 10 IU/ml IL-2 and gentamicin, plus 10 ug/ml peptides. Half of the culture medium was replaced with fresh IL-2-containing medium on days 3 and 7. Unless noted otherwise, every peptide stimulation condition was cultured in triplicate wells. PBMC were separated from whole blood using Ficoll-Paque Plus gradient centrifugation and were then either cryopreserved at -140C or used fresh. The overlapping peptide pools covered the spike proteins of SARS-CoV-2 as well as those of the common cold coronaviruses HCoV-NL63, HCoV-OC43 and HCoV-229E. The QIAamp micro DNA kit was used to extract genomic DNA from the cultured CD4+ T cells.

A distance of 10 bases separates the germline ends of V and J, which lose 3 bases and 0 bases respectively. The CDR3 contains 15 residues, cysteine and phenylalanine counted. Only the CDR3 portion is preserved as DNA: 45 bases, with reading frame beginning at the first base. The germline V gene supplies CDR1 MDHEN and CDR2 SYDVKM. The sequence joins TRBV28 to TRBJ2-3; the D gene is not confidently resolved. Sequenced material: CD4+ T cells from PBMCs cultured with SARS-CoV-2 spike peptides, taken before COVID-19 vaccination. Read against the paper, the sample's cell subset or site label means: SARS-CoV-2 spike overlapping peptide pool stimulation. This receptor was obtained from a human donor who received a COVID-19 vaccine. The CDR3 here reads CASSFAGRSTDTQYF. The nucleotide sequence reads TGTGCCAGCAGTTTCGCTGGCAGAAGCACAGATACGCAGTATTTT.